These T cell receptor beta chains were read from a single sample in a study of Graves' ophthalmopathy and Graves' hyperthyroidism. Via MiXCR, TCRdb re-called the multiplex PCR reads, giving one row per CDR3 protein. Of some 380,000 distinct CDR3 sequences listed, 15% are singletons. The source material was peripheral blood. Receptors were obtained from a woman younger than 30 with stable Graves' hyperthyroidism. Both conserved end residues are part of each CDR3. The order of the fields is D gene, clone size, J gene, V gene, CDR3 DNA, CDR3 protein. The D gene is left open where the match is weak. Expanded clones are given a class, and other clones once, few, many or no size at all.

>NA|NA|TRBJ2-2|TRBV29-1
TGCAGCGTAAAGCAGGGGCTAAACACCGGGGAGCTGTTTTTT
CSVKQGLNTGELFF
>NA|many|TRBJ1-1|TRBV6-5
TGTGCCAGCAGCGTACGCCCCGCCGCCGCTTTCTTT
CASSVRPAAAFF
>NA|many|TRBJ1-1|TRBV27
TGTGCCAGCAGTTTCCGTAGGGGGTCCACTGAAGCTTTCTTT
CASSFRRGSTEAFF
>NA|many|TRBJ1-1|TRBV9
TGTGCCAACAAACCTCCGACACTGAAGGGCACTGAAGCTTTCTTT
CANKPPTLKGTEAFF
>NA|NA|TRBJ1-2|TRBV3-1
TGTGCCAGCAGCCTTGAGCCGTATGGCTACACCTTC
CASSLEPYGYTF
>NA|many|TRBJ1-2|TRBV20-1
TGCAGTGCTAGCCCCCGGGACACCCCGGGAGGTGGCTACACCTTC
CSASPRDTPGGGYTF
>TRBD2|NA|TRBJ2-7|TRBV7-8
TGTGCCAGCAGCTTTCGGGGGGGCTACGGGCAGTACTTC
CASSFRGGYGQYF
>NA|many|TRBJ2-2|TRBV11-2
TGTGCCAGCCCGGGGGGCGGACCCGTGTTCACCGGGGAGCTGTTTTTT
CASPGGGPVFTGELFF
>NA|many|TRBJ1-5|TRBV11-3
TGTGCCAGCAGCTCCCACGGGGGGCAGTGGCAGCCCCAGCATTTT
CASSSHGGQWQPQHF
>NA|many|TRBJ1-6|TRBV4-1
TGCGCCAGCAGCCAAGATCGGAGGGTCAATTCACCCCTCCACTTT
CASSQDRRVNSPLHF
>NA|NA|TRBJ2-7|TRBV12-3/TRBV12-4
TGTGCCAGCAGTCCCACCCCCCTAAAGGACGAGCAGTACTTC
CASSPTPLKDEQYF
>NA|many|TRBJ2-7|TRBV12-3/TRBV12-4
TGTGCCAGCAGTTATAGGGAGGACGAGCAGTACTTC
CASSYREDEQYF
>NA|few|TRBJ1-2|TRBV4-2
TGTGCCAGCAGCCCATCCGGGACTAACTATGGCTACACCTTC
CASSPSGTNYGYTF
>NA|few|TRBJ1-2|TRBV6-1
TGTGCCAGCAGTGAGCGGGCGGTAAACTATGGCTACACCTTC
CASSERAVNYGYTF
>TRBD1|many|TRBJ2-7|TRBV5-1
TGCGCCAGCAGCCGCTCGACAGGGAAGGTCTACGAGCAGTACTTC
CASSRSTGKVYEQYF
>NA|many|TRBJ2-7|TRBV20-1
TGCAGTGCTAGACCCCTTCCGGGGGCCGGCTACGAGCAGTACTTC
CSARPLPGAGYEQYF
>NA|many|TRBJ2-5|TRBV10-3
TGTGCCATCAGTGAGGAATCAGGGGGGGAGACCCAGTACTTC
CAISEESGGETQYF
>TRBD1|many|TRBJ1-2|TRBV12-3/TRBV12-4
TGTGCCAGCAGCGCGAGAGGGACAGGGGTTGGGTATGGCTACACCTTC
CASSARGTGVGYGYTF
>NA|few|TRBJ1-1|TRBV29-1
TGCAGCGTTGATCTTCCTTTGAACACTGAAGCTTTCTTT
CSVDLPLNTEAFF
>NA|many|TRBJ1-1|TRBV7-2
TGTGCCAGCAGCTTATACGCTGAAGCTTTCTTT
CASSLYAEAFF
>TRBD2|NA|TRBJ2-2|TRBV4-2
TGTGCCAGCAGCCAAGATCCTCGGGGGGGGACCGGGGAGCTGTTTTTT
CASSQDPRGGTGELFF
>NA|NA|TRBJ2-7|TRBV12-5
TGTGCTAGTGGTTTGAGTCAGCACTACGAGCAGTACTTC
CASGLSQHYEQYF
>TRBD1|many|TRBJ1-2|TRBV6-5
TGTGCCAGCAGTTACTCATCGGACAGGGGCTATGGCTACACCTTC
CASSYSSDRGYGYTF
>NA|many|TRBJ1-6|TRBV6-1
TGTGCCAGCAGAGACCCGTTCCGGTCACGGGATTCACCCCTCCACTTT
CASRDPFRSRDSPLHF
>TRBD1|many|TRBJ1-6|TRBV20-1
TGCAGTGCTAGAAGACAGGGAATGAATTCACCCCTCCACTTT
CSARRQGMNSPLHF
>NA|many|TRBJ1-1|TRBV3-1
TGTGCCAGCAGCTACCCGGGACGGAACACTGAAGCTTTCTTT
CASSYPGRNTEAFF
>TRBD2|many|TRBJ2-7|TRBV7-2
TGTGCCAGCAGCTGGGGACTAGCGCGGGAGCAGTACTTC
CASSWGLAREQYF
>NA|many|TRBJ1-1|TRBV6-2/TRBV6-3
TGTGCCTCAACCCCCGGGGGGGCAGATGAAGCTTCCTTT
CASTPGGADEASF
>TRBD2|few|TRBJ2-2|TRBV11-2
TGTGCCAGCAGGCAACCTCCGGGACTAGCCGTTTACGGGGAGCTGTTTTTT
CASRQPPGLAVYGELFF
>NA|NA|TRBJ2-7|TRBV6-1
TGTGCCAGCAGAAGGACGGCCGGGCACGAGCAGTACTTC
CASRRTAGHEQYF
>TRBD1|many|TRBJ2-7|TRBV19
TGTGCCAGTAGTCTGACAGGGGGCATAGGCGAGCAGTACTTC
CASSLTGGIGEQYF
>NA|many|TRBJ2-7|TRBV7-9
TGTGCCATCAGGGGGGGCCCCTACGAGCAGTACTTC
CAIRGGPYEQYF
>NA|many|TRBJ1-1|TRBV4-1
TGCGCCAGCAGCCAAATTGGAGCAGGGATTGAAGCTTTCTTT
CASSQIGAGIEAFF
>TRBD1|NA|TRBJ1-5|TRBV6-2/TRBV6-3
TGTGCCAGCAGTCGCCAGGGGGGGGATCAGCCCCAGCATTTT
CASSRQGGDQPQHF
>NA|many|TRBJ1-6|TRBV5-1
TGCGCCAGCAGCATCCGGGACGGGAGTAATTCACCCCTCCACTTT
CASSIRDGSNSPLHF
>TRBD2|NA|TRBJ2-4|TRBV20-1
TGCAGTGCGGGGAGCGGGGGCCGAGCCAAAAACATTCAGTACTTC
CSAGSGGRAKNIQYF
>NA|many|TRBJ2-7|TRBV12-3/TRBV12-4
TGTGCCAGCAGTTTCCCAAGAAGGGAGCAGTACTTC
CASSFPRREQYF
>NA|many|TRBJ1-1|TRBV11-3
TGTGCCAGCAGCCCGGGACCGCTGGAGCCTAATGCTTTCTTT
CASSPGPLEPNAFF
>TRBD1|many|TRBJ1-6|TRBV6-1
TGTGCCAGCAGTAGATTCGGGACAGAGAATTCACCCCTCCACTTT
CASSRFGTENSPLHF
>NA|many|TRBJ2-5|TRBV20-1
TGCAGTGCGACCGGGGCCGTTGGGGAGACCCAGTACTTC
CSATGAVGETQYF
>NA|many|TRBJ2-5|TRBV12-3/TRBV12-4
TGTGCCAGCAGTGATTCCGGGGGAAAGACCCAGTACTTC
CASSDSGGKTQYF
>NA|many|TRBJ1-6|TRBV27
TGTGCCAGCAGTTTAGAGTCTGCGAAAAATTCACCCCTCCACTTT
CASSLESAKNSPLHF
>TRBD1|many|TRBJ1-1|TRBV4-2
TGTGCCAGCAGCCCCAGGGACAGGCCGAACACTGAAGCTTTCTTT
CASSPRDRPNTEAFF
>NA|many|TRBJ2-7|TRBV6-1
TGTGCCAGCAGTGAATTCAAGGGAGAGGGCCGGCGGAGGTCCTACGAGCAGTACTTC
CASSEFKGEGRRRSYEQYF
>NA|many|TRBJ1-6|TRBV5-1
TGCGCCAGCAGCTTAGCAGGCGCTTATAATTCACCCCTCCACTTT
CASSLAGAYNSPLHF
>TRBD1|many|TRBJ2-7|TRBV13
TGTGCCAGCAGCTTAGGCGTGGCAGGGGGCGGGTACGAGCAGTACTTC
CASSLGVAGGGYEQYF
>TRBD1|many|TRBJ2-5|TRBV20-1
TGCAGTGCCGGACAGGACCAAGAGACCCAGTACTTC
CSAGQDQETQYF
>NA|NA|TRBJ1-2|TRBV6-5
TGTGCCAGCAGTTACGGTCGGTCCACTTACTATGGCTACACCTTC
CASSYGRSTYYGYTF
>NA|NA|TRBJ1-2|TRBV24-1
TGTGCCACCAGTGATCGTCAGGGAGGGCATGGCTACACCTTC
CATSDRQGGHGYTF